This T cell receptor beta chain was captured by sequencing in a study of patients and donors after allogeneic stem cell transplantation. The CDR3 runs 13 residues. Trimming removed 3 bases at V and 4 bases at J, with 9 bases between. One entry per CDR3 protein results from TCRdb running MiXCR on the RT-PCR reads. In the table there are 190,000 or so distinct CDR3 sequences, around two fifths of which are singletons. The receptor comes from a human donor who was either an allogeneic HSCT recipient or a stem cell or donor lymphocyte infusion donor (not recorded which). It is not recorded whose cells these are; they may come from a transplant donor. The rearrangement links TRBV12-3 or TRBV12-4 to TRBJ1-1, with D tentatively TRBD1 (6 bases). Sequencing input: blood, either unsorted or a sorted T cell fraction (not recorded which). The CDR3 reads CASSLSQGTEAFF. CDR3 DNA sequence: TGTGCCAGCAGTTTGTCACAGGGCACTGAAGCTTTCTTT.